Listed below are T cell receptor beta chains from one sample, sequenced in a study of breast tumors, draining lymph nodes, adjacent tissues. TCRdb fed the multiplex PCR reads into MiXCR, producing one record per CDR3 protein. The profile shows approximately 90,000 distinct CDR3 sequences, approximately 28% of them singletons. The sample taken for sequencing was axillary lymph node tissue. These TCRs come from a female donor with breast cancer. Some clones in this sample may be carry-over from other donors' samples. Each CDR3 is given with its conserved first and last residue. A D gene is named only where the DNA matches it firmly. Size is stated for part of the rows, as once, few or many counts, or as a class when the clone is expanded.

clone size: many
J gene: TRBJ1-4
D gene: .
V gene: TRBV6-6
CDR3 protein: CASSQSGARDEKLFF
CDR3 DNA: TGTGCCAGCAGTCAATCGGGGGCGCGGGATGAAAAACTGTTTTTT

clone size: many
J gene: TRBJ2-1
D gene: TRBD1
V gene: TRBV4-3
CDR3 protein: CASSRIGGDEQFF
CDR3 DNA: TGCGCCAGCAGCCGTATAGGGGGCGATGAGCAGTTCTTC

clone size: few
J gene: TRBJ2-5
D gene: TRBD2
V gene: TRBV6-5
CDR3 protein: CASSHEIAGPGQETQYF
CDR3 DNA: TGTGCCAGCAGTCATGAAATAGCGGGACCTGGCCAAGAGACCCAGTACTTC

clone size: few
J gene: TRBJ1-2
D gene: .
V gene: TRBV2
CDR3 protein: CASGEVPTPYGYTF
CDR3 DNA: TGTGCCAGCGGGGAGGTGCCTACCCCTTATGGCTACACCTTC

clone size: .
J gene: TRBJ2-3
D gene: TRBD2
V gene: TRBV7-3
CDR3 protein: CAGSSGLAGRDTQYF
CDR3 DNA: TGTGCCGGCAGCTCGGGACTAGCGGGGAGGGATACGCAGTATTTC

clone size: many
J gene: TRBJ2-7
D gene: TRBD2
V gene: TRBV7-3
CDR3 protein: CASSRRSSGRSEQYF
CDR3 DNA: TGTGCCAGCAGCCGCCGTAGTAGCGGGAGATCCGAGCAGTACTTC

clone size: many
J gene: TRBJ2-1
D gene: TRBD2
V gene: TRBV4-2
CDR3 protein: CASSQDEGLAIFNEQFF
CDR3 DNA: TGTGCCAGCAGCCAAGATGAGGGACTAGCCATTTTCAATGAGCAGTTCTTC

clone size: .
J gene: TRBJ1-1
D gene: .
V gene: TRBV9
CDR3 protein: CASSAGLMNTEAFF
CDR3 DNA: TGTGCCAGCAGCGCGGGACTGATGAACACTGAAGCTTTCTTT

clone size: .
J gene: TRBJ2-5
D gene: TRBD2
V gene: TRBV7-2
CDR3 protein: CASSPGGGGTEETQYF
CDR3 DNA: TGTGCCAGCAGCCCCGGTGGGGGGGGGACGGAAGAGACCCAGTACTTC

clone size: many
J gene: TRBJ2-1
D gene: TRBD2
V gene: TRBV7-8
CDR3 protein: CASSVLAASYNEQFF
CDR3 DNA: TGTGCCAGCAGCGTACTAGCGGCTTCCTACAATGAGCAGTTCTTC

clone size: many
J gene: TRBJ2-1
D gene: TRBD2
V gene: TRBV15
CDR3 protein: CATSRDPGEGGNEQFF
CDR3 DNA: TGTGCCACCAGCAGAGATCCGGGGGAGGGAGGGAATGAGCAGTTCTTC

clone size: .
J gene: TRBJ2-3
D gene: TRBD1
V gene: TRBV10-3
CDR3 protein: CATEQGDGSDTQYF
CDR3 DNA: TGTGCCACCGAACAGGGGGATGGATCAGATACGCAGTATTTT

clone size: many
J gene: TRBJ2-1
D gene: .
V gene: TRBV5-5
CDR3 protein: CASSFSGERNEQFF
CDR3 DNA: TGTGCCAGCAGCTTCTCTGGGGAACGGAATGAGCAGTTCTTC

clone size: .
J gene: TRBJ2-7
D gene: .
V gene: TRBV7-3
CDR3 protein: CASSPGPGPNEQYF
CDR3 DNA: TGTGCCAGCAGCCCAGGCCCGGGGCCCAACGAGCAGTACTTC

clone size: few
J gene: TRBJ1-1
D gene: TRBD1
V gene: TRBV18
CDR3 protein: CASSPTGDTEAFF
CDR3 DNA: TGTGCCAGCTCACCAACAGGGGACACTGAAGCTTTCTTT

clone size: few
J gene: TRBJ1-1
D gene: .
V gene: TRBV27
CDR3 protein: CASHTRERATEAFF
CDR3 DNA: TGTGCCAGTCATACCAGGGAGAGGGCCACTGAAGCTTTCTTT

clone size: many
J gene: TRBJ1-5
D gene: .
V gene: TRBV4-1
CDR3 protein: CASAMGLSNQPQHF
CDR3 DNA: TGCGCCAGCGCGATGGGATTGAGCAATCAGCCCCAGCATTTT

clone size: .
J gene: TRBJ2-5
D gene: .
V gene: TRBV7-2
CDR3 protein: CASSAYTLAGQETQYF
CDR3 DNA: TGTGCCAGCAGCGCATACACGCTTGCGGGGCAAGAGACCCAGTACTTC

clone size: once
J gene: TRBJ2-1
D gene: TRBD2
V gene: TRBV2
CDR3 protein: CASSQTSGRTYNEQFF
CDR3 DNA: TGTGCCAGCAGTCAGACTAGCGGGAGAACTTACAATGAGCAGTTCTTC

clone size: many
J gene: TRBJ2-7
D gene: TRBD2
V gene: TRBV3-1
CDR3 protein: CASSPRTSGRIEQYF
CDR3 DNA: TGTGCCAGCAGCCCCCGAACTAGCGGGAGAATCGAGCAGTACTTC

clone size: many
J gene: TRBJ2-7
D gene: TRBD2
V gene: TRBV6-1
CDR3 protein: CASRVSGGTSYEQYF
CDR3 DNA: TGTGCCAGTCGGGTTTCGGGGGGTACTTCCTACGAGCAGTACTTC

clone size: .
J gene: TRBJ1-5
D gene: TRBD1
V gene: TRBV11-3
CDR3 protein: CASSPRQGAQPQHF
CDR3 DNA: TGTGCCAGCAGCCCCAGACAGGGGGCCCAACCCCAGCATTTT

clone size: .
J gene: TRBJ2-7
D gene: TRBD1
V gene: TRBV24-1
CDR3 protein: CATSGGQGAYEQYF
CDR3 DNA: TGTGCCACCTCCGGGGGACAGGGGGCCTACGAGCAGTACTTC

clone size: many
J gene: TRBJ2-3
D gene: TRBD2
V gene: TRBV6-2/TRBV6-3
CDR3 protein: CASRNSGRRDF
CDR3 DNA: TGTGCCAGCAGGAATAGCGGGAGACGGGATTTT

clone size: many
J gene: TRBJ2-3
D gene: .
V gene: TRBV4-3
CDR3 protein: CASSHPGGTQYF
CDR3 DNA: TGCGCCAGCAGCCACCCGGGCGGTACGCAGTATTTT

clone size: many
J gene: TRBJ1-4
D gene: .
V gene: TRBV6-1
CDR3 protein: CASGGAGRIEKLFF
CDR3 DNA: TGTGCCAGCGGAGGGGCCGGGAGGATTGAAAAACTGTTTTTT

clone size: many
J gene: TRBJ1-5
D gene: .
V gene: TRBV6-5
CDR3 protein: CASSNPGANQPQHF
CDR3 DNA: TGTGCCAGCAGTAACCCAGGGGCCAATCAGCCCCAGCATTTT

clone size: .
J gene: TRBJ1-2
D gene: TRBD1
V gene: TRBV20-1
CDR3 protein: CSAENTGTGGYGYTF
CDR3 DNA: TGCAGTGCTGAAAATACCGGGACAGGGGGTTATGGCTACACCTTC

clone size: many
J gene: TRBJ1-5
D gene: .
V gene: TRBV10-2
CDR3 protein: CASSDPGRGAQHF
CDR3 DNA: TGCGCCAGCAGTGATCCCGGGAGGGGGGCCCAGCATTTT

clone size: .
J gene: TRBJ2-5
D gene: .
V gene: TRBV7-2
CDR3 protein: CASSLSGVTQYF
CDR3 DNA: TGTGCCAGCAGCTTATCGGGAGTGACCCAGTACTTC

clone size: many
J gene: TRBJ2-2
D gene: .
V gene: TRBV6-2/TRBV6-3
CDR3 protein: CASSNPPGWGAGELFF
CDR3 DNA: TGTGCCAGCAGTAATCCTCCAGGGTGGGGCGCCGGGGAGCTGTTTTTT

clone size: few
J gene: TRBJ2-4
D gene: .
V gene: TRBV9
CDR3 protein: CASSVNSEENIQSF
CDR3 DNA: TGTGCCAGCAGCGTCAATTCCGAGGAGAACATTCAGTCCTTC

clone size: .
J gene: TRBJ1-5
D gene: TRBD1
V gene: TRBV12-3/TRBV12-4
CDR3 protein: CASSGRGLGNQPRHF
CDR3 DNA: TGTGCCAGCAGTGGCAGGGGGTTGGGCAATCAGCCCCGGCATTTT

clone size: many
J gene: TRBJ2-2
D gene: TRBD1
V gene: TRBV5-1
CDR3 protein: CASSAGTGSGELFF
CDR3 DNA: TGCGCCAGCAGCGCCGGGACAGGGAGCGGGGAGCTGTTTTTT

clone size: many
J gene: TRBJ2-1
D gene: .
V gene: TRBV5-4
CDR3 protein: CASSLAIAGPEQFF
CDR3 DNA: TGTGCCAGCAGCTTGGCGATCGCGGGACCTGAGCAGTTCTTC

clone size: .
J gene: TRBJ1-2
D gene: .
V gene: TRBV7-7
CDR3 protein: CASHQGAGGYTF
CDR3 DNA: TGTGCCAGCCATCAGGGCGCCGGAGGCTACACCTTC